Sequencing of this T cell receptor (beta chain) was carried out in a study of graft-versus-host responses after intestinal transplantation. V shed 4 bases and J shed 1 base, with 14 bases lying between them. This CDR3 is 15 amino acids long. Germline-derived CDR1 and CDR2 are SGDLS and YYNGEE. As to this clone: Its antigen is not identified.

Profiled with immunoSEQ multiplex PCR; TCRdb holds only in-frame clones, not every one. The table has around 67,000 clones, 90% seen once. This specimen was unstimulated CD8+ T cells sorted from spleen or lymph node cells, taken before transplant. This chain links TRBV9 with TRBJ1-1; no clear D. The sequence came from a human donor who was the organ donor for an intestinal transplant. The CDR3 here is CASSLGPGWNTEAFF. DNA for the CDR3: TGTGCCAGCAGCCTTGGACCGGGATGGAACACTGAAGCTTTCTTT.